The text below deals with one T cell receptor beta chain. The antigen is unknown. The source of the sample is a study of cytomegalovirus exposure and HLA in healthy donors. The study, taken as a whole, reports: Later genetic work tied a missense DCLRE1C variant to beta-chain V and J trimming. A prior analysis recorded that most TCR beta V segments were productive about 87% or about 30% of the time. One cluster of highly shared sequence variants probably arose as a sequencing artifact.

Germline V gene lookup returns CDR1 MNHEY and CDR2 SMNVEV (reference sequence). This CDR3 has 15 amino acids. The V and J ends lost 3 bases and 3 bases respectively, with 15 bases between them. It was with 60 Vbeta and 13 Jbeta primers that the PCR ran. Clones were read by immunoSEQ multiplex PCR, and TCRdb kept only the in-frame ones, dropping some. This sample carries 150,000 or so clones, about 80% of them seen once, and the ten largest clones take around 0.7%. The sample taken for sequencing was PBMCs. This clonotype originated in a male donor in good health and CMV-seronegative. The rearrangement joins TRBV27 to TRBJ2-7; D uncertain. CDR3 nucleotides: TGTGCCAGCAGTTTCAATCCTACACTAATCTACGAGCAGTACTTC. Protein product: CASSFNPTLIYEQYF.